This T cell receptor beta chain was sequenced during a study of control samples from healthy donors and cancer patients. The assay was immunoSEQ multiplex PCR, and TCRdb's table has in-frame clones only and misses some. The table lists over 100,000 clones, 90% of them singletons. This CDR3 is 18 amino acids long. Germline CDR1 and CDR2: MDHEN and SYDVKM. V was shortened by 11 bases and J by 3 bases, with 26 bases between the two germline ends. The TCR originated in a human donor in good health. The donor label of this sample is uncertain. Sequenced: blood. This rearrangement joins TRBV28 to TRBJ1-6; tentatively, D is TRBD1 (6 bases). The CDR3 DNA reads TGTGCCCGATCAAAGTCCGAAGACAGGATCGACTATAATTCACCCCTCCACTTT. Translation gives CARSKSEDRIDYNSPLHF.